What follows are 3 T cell receptor beta chains derived from one specimen sequenced in a study of blood T cell repertoires in COVID-19. Clones were read by immunoSEQ multiplex PCR, and TCRdb kept only the in-frame ones, dropping some. The data show over 250,000 clones, around 80% seen once. Material: PBMCs or T cells enriched from blood (not recorded which). The receptors here all came from a man between 25 and 39 years old with acute COVID-19.

This clone appeared once. The chain couples TRBV18 to TRBJ2-2; possible D gene TRBD2, 6 bases. The CDR3 runs 15 residues. From germline, CDR1 is KGHSH and CDR2 LQKENI. The germline V and J ends were trimmed by 2 bases and 5 bases, with 12 bases remaining between them. The CDR3 here is CASSPSAGGTGELFF. The DNA of the CDR3 is TGTGCCAGCTCACCATCGGCCGGAGGGACCGGGGAGCTGTTTTTT.

This clone has ten or more counts. The V gene is TRBV3-1 (or the pseudogene TRBV3-2), the J gene TRBJ2-1; 7 bases agree with TRBD1. The V and J ends lost 2 bases and 7 bases, in that order; junction bases with no gene match: 8. The CDR3 covers 15 residues. In germline, CDR1 is LGHDT, CDR2 YNNKEL (reference sequence). The CDR3, as DNA: TGTGCCAGCAGCCAAAAGAGGGGGCTAGGAAATGAGCAGTTCTTC. Translation gives CASSQKRGLGNEQFF.

J is TRBJ1-1 and V is TRBV18; 7 bases agree with TRBD1. The CDR3 spans 14 residues. Germline trimming cut 3 bases from V and 8 bases from J; bases unmatched to any gene: 9. Looked up from germline, CDR1 is KGHSH and CDR2 is LQKENI. The CDR3 DNA is TGTGCCAGCTCACCCGATATGACAGGGACGGAAGCTTTCTTT. Translating gives CASSPDMTGTEAFF. The whole variable domain, remainder taken from reference TRBV18 and TRBJ1-1, is NAGVMQNPRHLVRRRGQEARLRCSPMKGHSHVYWYRQLPEEGLKFMVYLQKENIIDESGMPKERFSAEFPKEGPSILRIQQVVRGDSAAYFCASSPDMTGTEAFFGQGTRLTVV.